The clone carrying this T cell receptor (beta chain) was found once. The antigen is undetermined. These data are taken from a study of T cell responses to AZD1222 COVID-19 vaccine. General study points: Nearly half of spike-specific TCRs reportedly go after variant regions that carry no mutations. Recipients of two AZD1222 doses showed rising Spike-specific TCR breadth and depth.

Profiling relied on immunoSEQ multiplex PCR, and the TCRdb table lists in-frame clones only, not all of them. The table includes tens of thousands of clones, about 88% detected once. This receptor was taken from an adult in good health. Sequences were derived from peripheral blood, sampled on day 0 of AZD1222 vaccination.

CDR3 DNA: TGTGCCAGTAGTATAGCCCCTCCTAGGGGGTACAGCACAGATACGCAGTATTTT. As protein: CASSIAPPRGYSTDTQYF. The J gene is TRBJ2-3, the V gene TRBV19, with a weak D call TRBD1 (6 bases). The CDR3 consists of 18 residues. The V end lost 1 base, the J end lost 0 bases, and 17 bases lay between the germline ends. Per germline, CDR1 LNHDA and CDR2 SQIVND (reference sequence).